This record concerns one T cell receptor beta chain sequence. V was clipped by 2 bases and J by 4 bases, with 9 bases between them. Germline V gene sequence: CDR1 SGHDT, CDR2 YYEEEE. The CDR3 is 13 amino acids. These data belong to a study of blood T cell repertoires in COVID-19. Looking at the study overall: COVID-19 samples from acute and convalescent phases originated in the United States, Italy and Spain.

TCRdb keeps only in-frame clones here, not all; method: immunoSEQ multiplex PCR. The table lists under 25,000 clones, about 80% of them singletons. This receptor was obtained from a man between 65 and 85 years old with acute or convalescent COVID-19. The chain recombines TRBV5-6 with TRBJ1-2, with D possibly TRBD1 on 6 matching bases. Sequencing was performed on peripheral blood. CDR3 bases: TGTGCCAGCAGCTTTGGCAGGGGCTATGGCTACACCTTC. It codes for CASSFGRGYGYTF.